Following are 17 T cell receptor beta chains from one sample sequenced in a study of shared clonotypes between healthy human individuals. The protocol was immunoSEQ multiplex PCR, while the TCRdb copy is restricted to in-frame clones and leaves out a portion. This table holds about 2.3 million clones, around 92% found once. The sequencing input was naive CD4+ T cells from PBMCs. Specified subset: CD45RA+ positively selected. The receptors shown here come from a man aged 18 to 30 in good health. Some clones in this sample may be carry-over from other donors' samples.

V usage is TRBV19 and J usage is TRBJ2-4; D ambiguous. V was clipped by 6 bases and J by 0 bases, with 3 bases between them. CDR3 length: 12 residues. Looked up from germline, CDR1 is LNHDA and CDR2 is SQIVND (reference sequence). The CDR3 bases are TGTGCCAGTAGCGTAGCCAAAAACATTCAGTACTTC. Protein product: CASSVAKNIQYF.

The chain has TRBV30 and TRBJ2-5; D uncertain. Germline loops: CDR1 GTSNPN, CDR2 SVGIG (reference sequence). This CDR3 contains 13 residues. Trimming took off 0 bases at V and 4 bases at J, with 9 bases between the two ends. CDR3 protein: CAWSVRAPETQYF. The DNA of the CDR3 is TGTGCCTGGAGTGTACGGGCCCCAGAGACCCAGTACTTC. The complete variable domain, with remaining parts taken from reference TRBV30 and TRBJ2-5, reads SQTIHQWPATLVQPVGSPLSLECTVEGTSNPNLYWYRQAAGRGLQLLFYSVGIGQISSEVPQNLSASRPQDRQFILSSKKLLLSDSGFYLCAWSVRAPETQYFGPGTRLLVL.

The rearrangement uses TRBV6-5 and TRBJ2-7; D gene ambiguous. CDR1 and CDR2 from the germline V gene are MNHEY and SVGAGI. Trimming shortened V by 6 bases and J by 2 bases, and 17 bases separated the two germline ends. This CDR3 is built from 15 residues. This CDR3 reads CASSPAPPRTYEQYF. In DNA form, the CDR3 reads TGTGCCAGCAGCCCTGCGCCCCCGAGGACCTACGAGCAGTACTTC.

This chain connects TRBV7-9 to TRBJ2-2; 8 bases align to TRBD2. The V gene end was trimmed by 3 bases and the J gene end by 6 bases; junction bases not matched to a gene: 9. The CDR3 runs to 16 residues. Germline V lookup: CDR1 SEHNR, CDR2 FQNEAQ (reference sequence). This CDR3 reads CASSFGTAGGAGELFF. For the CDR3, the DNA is TGTGCCAGCAGCTTCGGGACGGCGGGAGGAGCCGGGGAGCTGTTTTTT.

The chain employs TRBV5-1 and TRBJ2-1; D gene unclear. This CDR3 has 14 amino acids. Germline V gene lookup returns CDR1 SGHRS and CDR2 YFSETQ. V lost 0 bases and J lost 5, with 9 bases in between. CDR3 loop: CASSLARADNEQFF. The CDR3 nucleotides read TGCGCCAGCAGCTTGGCTCGCGCCGACAATGAGCAGTTCTTC.

CDR3 sequence reads: CASSQGRERRETPYEQYF. The CDR3 nucleotides are TGTGCCAGCAGCCAGGGACGAGAACGGCGGGAGACCCCCTACGAGCAGTACTTC. The genes are TRBV4-2 and TRBJ2-7, with 7 bases matching TRBD2. From germline, CDR1 is LGHNA and CDR2 YNFKEQ. The CDR3 runs to 18 residues. J lost 2 bases, V lost 3 bases, and 16 bases had no gene match.

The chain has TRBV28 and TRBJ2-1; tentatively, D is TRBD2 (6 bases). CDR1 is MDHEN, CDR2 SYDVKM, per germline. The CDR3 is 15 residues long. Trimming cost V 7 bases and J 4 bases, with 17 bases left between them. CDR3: CASTAKVGGYNEQFF. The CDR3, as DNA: TGTGCCAGCACCGCCAAGGTGGGAGGATACAATGAGCAGTTCTTC.

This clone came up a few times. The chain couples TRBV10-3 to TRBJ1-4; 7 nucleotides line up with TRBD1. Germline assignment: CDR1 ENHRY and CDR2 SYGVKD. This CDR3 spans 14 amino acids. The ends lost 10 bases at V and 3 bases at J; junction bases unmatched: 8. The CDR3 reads CATRQGNPNEKLFF. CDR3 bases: TGTGCCACACGACAGGGTAATCCTAATGAAAAACTGTTTTTT.

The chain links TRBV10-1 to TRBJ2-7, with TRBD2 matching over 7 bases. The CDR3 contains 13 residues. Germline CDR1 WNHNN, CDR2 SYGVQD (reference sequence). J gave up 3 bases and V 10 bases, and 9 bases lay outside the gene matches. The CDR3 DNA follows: TGCGCCACAAGGACTAGACGGCACTACGAGCAGTACTTC. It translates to CATRTRRHYEQYF.

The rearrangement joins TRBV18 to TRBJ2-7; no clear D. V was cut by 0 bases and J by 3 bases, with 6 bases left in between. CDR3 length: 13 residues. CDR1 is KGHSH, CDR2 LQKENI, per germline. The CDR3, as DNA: TGTGCCAGCTCACCACCGACCCTCTACGAGCAGTACTTC. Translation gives CASSPPTLYEQYF.

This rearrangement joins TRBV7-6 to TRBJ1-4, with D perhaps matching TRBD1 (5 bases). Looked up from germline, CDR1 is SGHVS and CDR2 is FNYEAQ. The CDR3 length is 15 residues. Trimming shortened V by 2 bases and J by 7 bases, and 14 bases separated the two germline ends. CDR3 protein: CASSLLQGIGEKLFF. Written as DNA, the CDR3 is TGTGCCAGCAGCTTATTGCAGGGAATAGGTGAAAAACTGTTTTTT.

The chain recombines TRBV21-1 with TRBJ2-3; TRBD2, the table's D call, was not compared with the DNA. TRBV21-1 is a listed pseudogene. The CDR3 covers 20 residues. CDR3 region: CASSKTAGGVCPYSTDTQYF. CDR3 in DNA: TGTGCCAGCAGCAAAACGGCTGGGGGGGTCTGCCCGTATAGCACAGATACGCAGTATTTT.

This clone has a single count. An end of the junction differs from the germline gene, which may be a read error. Here the CDR3 reads CAWSVVSGNTTYF. DNA of the CDR3: TGTGCCTGGAGTGTAGTATCGGGAAACACCACATATTTT. The genes are TRBV30 and TRBJ1-3; D remains ambiguous. The CDR3 runs to 13 residues. Germline CDR1 is GTSNPN and CDR2 is SVGIG (reference sequence).

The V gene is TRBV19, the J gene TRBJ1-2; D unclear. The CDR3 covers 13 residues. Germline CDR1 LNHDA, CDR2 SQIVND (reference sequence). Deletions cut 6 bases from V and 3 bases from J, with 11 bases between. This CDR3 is CASSRYTDYGYTF. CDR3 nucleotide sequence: TGTGCCAGTAGCCGTTATACGGACTATGGCTACACCTTC.

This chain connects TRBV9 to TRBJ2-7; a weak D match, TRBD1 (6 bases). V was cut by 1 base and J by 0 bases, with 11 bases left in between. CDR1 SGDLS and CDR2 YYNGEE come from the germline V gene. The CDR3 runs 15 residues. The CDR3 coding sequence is TGTGCCAGCAGCGTATCAACAGGGAGCTCCTACGAGCAGTACTTC. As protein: CASSVSTGSSYEQYF.

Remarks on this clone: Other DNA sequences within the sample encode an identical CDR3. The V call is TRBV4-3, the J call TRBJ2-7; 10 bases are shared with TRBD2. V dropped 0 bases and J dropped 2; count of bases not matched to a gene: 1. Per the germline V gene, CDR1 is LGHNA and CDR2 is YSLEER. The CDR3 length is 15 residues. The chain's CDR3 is CASSQELAGTYEQYF. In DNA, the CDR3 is TGCGCCAGCAGCCAAGAACTAGCGGGGACCTACGAGCAGTACTTC.

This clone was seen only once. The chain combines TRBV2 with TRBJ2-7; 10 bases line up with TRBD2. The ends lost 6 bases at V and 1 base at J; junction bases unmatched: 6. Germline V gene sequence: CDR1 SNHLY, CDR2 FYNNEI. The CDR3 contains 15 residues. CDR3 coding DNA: TGTGCCAGCAGGATGAGCGGGAGGGCGTCCTACGAGCAGTACTTC. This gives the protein CASRMSGRASYEQYF.